These 2 T cell receptor beta chains originate from one sample sequenced in a study of beta chain features in type 1 diabetes. TCRB transcripts that were expressed got sequenced, as all of the isolated RNA had been reverse transcribed. Clones were sequenced by immunoSEQ multiplex PCR, and TCRdb holds only the in-frame ones, with some missing. The sample records about 410,000 clones, around 14% being singletons. Sequenced: naive CD4+ T cells from blood. Source of these receptors: a man aged 30-40 years in good health.

The chain combines TRBV21-1 with TRBJ2-7. TRBV21-1 is reported as a pseudogene. The CDR3 extends over 15 amino acids. CDR3 protein: CASSRRYHRLSEQYV. The CDR3 DNA reads TGTGCCAGCAGCAGGAGATATCACAGGCTTAGCGAGCAGTACGTC.

The chain recombines TRBV4-3 with TRBJ1-3; D uncertain. The V end lost 4 bases, the J end lost 4 bases, and 14 bases lay between the germline ends. The CDR3 has 15 amino acids. Germline CDR1 and CDR2: LGHNA and YSLEER. The DNA of the CDR3 is TGCGCCAGCAGCCGCAGAGTGGGGAGAGGAAACACCATATATTTT. Amino acids: CASSRRVGRGNTIYF.